The 25 T cell receptor beta chains listed next were all sequenced from one sample in a study of blood T cell repertoires in COVID-19. Assay: immunoSEQ multiplex PCR; the TCRdb copy retains only in-frame clones and omits some. Of nearly 90,000 clones listed, about 90% were seen once; the top ten hold approximately 7%. The material sequenced was peripheral blood. The receptors shown here come from a man between 18 and 35 years old with COVID-19, enrolled during active disease.

The chain recombines TRBV11-2 with TRBJ2-7; TRBD1 might be the D (5 bases). The CDR3 extends over 14 amino acids. Trimming removed 2 bases at V and 5 bases at J, with 13 bases between. Germline V gives CDR1 SGHAT, CDR2 FQNNGV. The CDR3 DNA reads as TGTGCCAGCAGCTTAAGGGGCAATACGGACGAGCAGTACTTC. It codes for CASSLRGNTDEQYF.

The rearrangement joins TRBV15 to TRBJ2-7; D is possibly TRBD2 (5 bases). V dropped 3 bases and J dropped 6 bases, with 9 bases sitting between them. The CDR3 spans 12 residues. Germline V gene lookup returns CDR1 LNHNV and CDR2 YYDKDF (reference sequence). CDR3 DNA: TGTGCCACCAGCAGCGAGAGCGGCGAGCAGTACTTC. Amino acid sequence: CATSSESGEQYF. Together with reference TRBV15 and TRBJ2-7, the CDR3 gives the full variable domain: DAMVIQNPRYQVTQFGKPVTLSCSQTLNHNVMYWYQQKSSQAPKLLFHYYDKDFNNEADTPDNFQSRRPNTSFCFLDIRSPGLGDTAMYLCATSSESGEQYFGPGTRLTVT.

J is TRBJ1-1 and V is TRBV10-3; 7 nucleotides align to TRBD1. Trimming removed 6 bases from V and 3 bases from J; junction bases left unmatched: 13. Per germline, CDR1 ENHRY and CDR2 SYGVKD. This CDR3 region has 16 residues. The CDR3 nucleotides read TGTGCCATCAGCTCTCAGGGGGAGAGTACGGACACTGAAGCTTTCTTT. Residues: CAISSQGESTDTEAFF.

The V and J genes are TRBV2 and TRBJ2-3; perhaps TRBD2 as D (6 bases). V was trimmed by 5 bases and J by 3 bases, leaving 12 bases between them. CDR1 is SNHLY and CDR2 is FYNNEI in the germline V gene. The CDR3 is made up of 14 amino acids. CDR3 region: CASSWAAGTDTQYF. The CDR3, as DNA: TGTGCCAGCAGTTGGGCAGCGGGTACAGATACGCAGTATTTT.

V gene TRBV15 combines with J gene TRBJ1-4, with 10 positions matching TRBD1. This CDR3 has 16 amino acids. Losses at the gene ends were 0 bases for V and 7 bases for J; bases not matched to a gene: 5. Germline V CDR1 and CDR2: LNHNV, YYDKDF (reference sequence). DNA of the CDR3: TGTGCCACCAGCAGAGATTTGTGGGACAGGGGTGAAAAACTGTTTTTT. Translated: CATSRDLWDRGEKLFF.

This clone was recorded only once. CDR3 sequence: CASITPTGPYNEQFF. The CDR3, as DNA: TGTGCCAGCATCACCCCGACAGGGCCTTACAATGAGCAGTTCTTC. The chain is built from TRBV28 and TRBJ2-1; TRBD1 matches at 7 bases. Losses at the gene ends were 7 bases for V and 4 bases for J; bases not matched to a gene: 10. This CDR3 spans 15 amino acids. CDR1 and CDR2 (germline): MDHEN, SYDVKM.

The chain employs TRBV11-2 and TRBJ2-7, with 11 bases lining up with TRBD2. The CDR3 is 14 residues long. Germline V gene lookup returns CDR1 SGHAT and CDR2 FQNNGV. V shed 2 bases, J shed 6 bases, and the junction held 3 bases outside the gene matches. The CDR3, as DNA: TGTGCCAGCAGCTTACTAGCGGGAGGTCGCGAGCAGTACTTC. Residues: CASSLLAGGREQYF.

The chain has TRBV28 and TRBJ1-1; no clear D gene. Germline CDR1 MDHEN, CDR2 SYDVKM. V was clipped by 6 bases and J by 4 bases, with 9 bases between them. The CDR3 extends over 12 amino acids. The CDR3 nucleotides are TGTGCCAGCAGCCCCTTGCGCACTGAAGCTTTCTTT. Translating gives CASSPLRTEAFF.

In nucleotides, the CDR3 is TGTGCCAGCACCTACGATAGGGGGCCGGGAAACACCATATATTTT. Protein product: CASTYDRGPGNTIYF. The rearrangement uses TRBV6-5 and TRBJ1-3; 7 bases align to TRBD1. From germline, CDR1 is MNHEY and CDR2 SVGAGI. J gave up 4 bases and V 7 bases, and 10 bases lay outside the gene matches. The CDR3 contains 15 residues.

The chain combines TRBV2 with TRBJ1-1; TRBD1 matches at 9 bases. The J segment lost 1 base and the V segment lost 7 bases, leaving 4 bases of the junction unmatched. The germline V gene has CDR1 SNHLY and CDR2 FYNNEI. This CDR3 has 14 amino acids. The CDR3: CASTWDRENTEAFF. The DNA of the CDR3 is TGTGCCAGCACCTGGGACAGGGAGAACACTGAAGCTTTCTTT.

This clone has a handful of counts. The chain links TRBV9 to TRBJ2-1; D unclear. Trimming removed 0 bases at V and 8 bases at J, with 15 bases between. This CDR3 is built from 15 residues. Germline V CDR1 and CDR2: SGDLS, YYNGEE. The DNA of the CDR3 is TGTGCCAGCAGCGTAGAAGGTGCCGCTCAGGATGAGCAGTTCTTC. This sequence encodes CASSVEGAAQDEQFF.

The DNA for the CDR3 is TGTGCCAGCAGTCCGGACAGCAACACCGGGGAGCTGTTTTTT. Translated: CASSPDSNTGELFF. The gene calls are TRBV6-4 and TRBJ2-2; a weak D match, TRBD1 (6 bases). The CDR3 is 14 residues long. V shed 5 bases and J shed 2 bases, with 9 bases lying between them. CDR1 and CDR2 from the germline V gene are MRHNA and SNTAGT.

The J gene is TRBJ2-1, the V gene TRBV28; unclear D gene. V shed 7 bases and J shed 4 bases, with 11 bases lying between them. CDR1 is MDHEN and CDR2 is SYDVKM in the germline V gene. This CDR3 has 13 amino acids. The CDR3 DNA reads as TGTGCCAGCACGTCAGAGGAGTACAATGAGCAGTTCTTC. Amino acids: CASTSEEYNEQFF.

The chain joins TRBV29-1 to TRBJ2-1, with D unclear. CDR1 is SQVTM, CDR2 ANQGSEA, per germline. CDR3 length: 11 residues. V dropped 4 bases and J dropped 8 bases, with 9 bases sitting between them. CDR3 loop: CSVGQWHEQFF. In nucleotides, the CDR3 is TGCAGCGTTGGACAATGGCATGAGCAGTTCTTC.

The J gene is TRBJ2-1, the V gene TRBV25-1; TRBD2 might be the D (6 bases). Germline V CDR1 and CDR2: MGHDK, SYGVNS. CDR3 size: 14 residues. V was clipped by 6 bases and J by 4 bases, with 13 bases between them. The CDR3 DNA sequence: TGTGCCAGCAGCGAAATGGAGGGTTACAATGAGCAGTTCTTC. This encodes CASSEMEGYNEQFF.

V usage is TRBV7-2 and J usage is TRBJ2-7; 10 bases are a match to TRBD1. The CDR3 consists of 15 residues. The V gene's germline CDR1 is SGHTA and CDR2 FQGNSA. V dropped 5 bases and J dropped 2; count of bases not matched to a gene: 6. CDR3 coding DNA: TGTGCCAGCAGCCCAAGACAGGGGGCAGCCTACGAGCAGTACTTC. It encodes CASSPRQGAAYEQYF.

The V and J genes are TRBV27 and TRBJ2-1, with TRBD1 as a possible D gene (5 bases). V lost 3 bases and J 7 bases, leaving 13 bases between the germline ends. CDR3 length: 14 residues. Germline CDR1 and CDR2: MNHEY and SMNVEV (reference sequence). This CDR3 is CASSFGGAKNEQFF. As DNA, the CDR3 is TGTGCCAGCAGTTTCGGTGGGGCAAAGAATGAGCAGTTCTTC.

This sequence joins TRBV6-5 and TRBJ1-4; weak D call: TRBD1 (5 bases). Germline V gives CDR1 MNHEY, CDR2 SVGAGI. The V end lost 10 bases, the J end lost 5 bases, and 11 bases lay between the germline ends. The CDR3 is 12 residues long. CDR3 loop: CATAAGNEKLFF. In DNA, the CDR3 is TGTGCCACTGCCGCAGGGAATGAAAAACTGTTTTTT.

The V call is TRBV5-4, the J call TRBJ1-2; TRBD1 aligns across 8 bases. From germline, CDR1 is SGHNT and CDR2 YYREEE (reference sequence). With 2 bases clipped from V and 7 bases from J, the junction kept 4 bases outside the gene matches. This CDR3 comprises 13 residues. DNA of the CDR3: TGTGCCAGCAGCTTAGGACAGGGCGGTGGCTACACCTTC. Amino acids: CASSLGQGGGYTF.

This clone was counted a single time. The V gene is TRBV6-4, the J gene TRBJ2-3, with a weak D call TRBD1 (5 bases). CDR3 length: 14 amino acids. Trimming pared 0 bases from V and 1 base from J, leaving 5 bases between. CDR1 and CDR2 (germline): MRHNA, SNTAGT. CDR3 protein: CASSDSQGTDTQYF. CDR3 DNA: TGTGCCAGCAGTGACTCACAGGGCACAGATACGCAGTATTTT.

The V gene is TRBV28, the J gene TRBJ2-7; tentative D call: TRBD1 (6 bases). Deletions cut 5 bases from V and 0 bases from J, with 14 bases between. Germline V CDR1 and CDR2: MDHEN, SYDVKM. There are 15 residues in the CDR3. The CDR3, as DNA: TGTGCCAGCAGTCCCGGGACACAGGCCTCCTACGAGCAGTACTTC. Protein product: CASSPGTQASYEQYF.

This sequence joins TRBV14 and TRBJ1-4; D gene ambiguous. This CDR3 region has 12 residues. Trimming took off 6 bases at V and 5 bases at J, with 7 bases between the two ends. Germline assignment: CDR1 SGHDN and CDR2 FVKESK. The chain's CDR3 is CASRRGNEKLFF. CDR3 nucleotides: TGTGCCAGCAGACGAGGGAATGAAAAACTGTTTTTT.

The gene calls are TRBV29-1 and TRBJ2-3; D perhaps matches TRBD2 (6 bases). The V end was cut by 7 bases, the J end by 0 bases, with 17 bases between. CDR3 length: 15 residues. Germline loops: CDR1 SQVTM, CDR2 ANQGSEA. CDR3 sequence: CSATASATSTDTQYF. Here the CDR3 DNA reads TGCAGCGCTACAGCTAGCGCTACTAGCACAGATACGCAGTATTTT.

A single count supports this clone. V and J are TRBV6-6 and TRBJ1-5, with 7 bases that match TRBD1. V trimming: 2 bases; J trimming: 2 bases; junction bases outside the gene matches: 0. The length of the CDR3 is 14 residues. CDR1 and CDR2 (germline): MNHNY, SVGAGI (reference sequence). CDR3 amino acids: CASSYDRGNQPQHF. The CDR3 DNA is TGTGCCAGCAGTTACGACAGGGGCAATCAGCCCCAGCATTTT.

The chain employs TRBV5-8 and TRBJ2-3; 9 nucleotides agree with TRBD2. With V trimmed by 0 bases and J by 2 bases, 4 bases remained unmatched. Per germline, CDR1 SGHTS and CDR2 YDEGEE. CDR3 size: 16 residues. The CDR3 DNA reads TGTGCCAGCAGCTTGGTTCTAGCGGGGAACACAGATACGCAGTATTTT. Translated, it gives CASSLVLAGNTDTQYF.